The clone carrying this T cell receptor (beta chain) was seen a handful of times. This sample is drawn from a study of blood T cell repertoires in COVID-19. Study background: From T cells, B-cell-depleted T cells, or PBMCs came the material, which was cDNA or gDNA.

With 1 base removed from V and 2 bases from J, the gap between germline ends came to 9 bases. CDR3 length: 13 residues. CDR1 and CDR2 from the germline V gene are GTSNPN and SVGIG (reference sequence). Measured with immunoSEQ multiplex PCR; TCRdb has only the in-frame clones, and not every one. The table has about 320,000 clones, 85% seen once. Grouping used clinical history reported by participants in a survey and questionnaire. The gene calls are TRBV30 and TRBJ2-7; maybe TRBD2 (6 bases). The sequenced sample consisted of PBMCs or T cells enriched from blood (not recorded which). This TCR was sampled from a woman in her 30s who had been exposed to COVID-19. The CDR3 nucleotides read TGTGCCTGGAGTGGTAGCGGAGCCTACGAGCAGTACTTC. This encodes CAWSGSGAYEQYF. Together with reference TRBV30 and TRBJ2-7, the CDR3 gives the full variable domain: SQTIHQWPATLVQPVGSPLSLECTVEGTSNPNLYWYRQAAGRGLQLLFYSVGIGQISSEVPQNLSASRPQDRQFILSSKKLLLSDSGFYLCAWSGSGAYEQYFGPGTRLTVT.